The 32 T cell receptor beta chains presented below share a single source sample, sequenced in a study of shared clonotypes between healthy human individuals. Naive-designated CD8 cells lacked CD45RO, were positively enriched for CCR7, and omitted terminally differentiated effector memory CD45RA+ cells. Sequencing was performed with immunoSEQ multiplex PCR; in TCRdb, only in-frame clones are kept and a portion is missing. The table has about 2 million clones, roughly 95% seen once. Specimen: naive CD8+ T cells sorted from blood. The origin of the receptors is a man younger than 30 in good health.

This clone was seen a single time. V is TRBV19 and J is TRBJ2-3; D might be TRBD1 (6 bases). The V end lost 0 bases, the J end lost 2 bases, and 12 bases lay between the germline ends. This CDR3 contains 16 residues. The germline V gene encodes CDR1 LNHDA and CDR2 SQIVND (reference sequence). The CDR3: CASSIDWDKYTDTQYF. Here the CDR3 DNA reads TGTGCCAGTAGTATAGATTGGGACAAATACACAGATACGCAGTATTTT.

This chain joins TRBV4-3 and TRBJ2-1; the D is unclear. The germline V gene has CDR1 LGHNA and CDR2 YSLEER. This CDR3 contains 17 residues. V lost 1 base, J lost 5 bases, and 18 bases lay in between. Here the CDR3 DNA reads TGCGCCAGCAGCCAAGCCCCCCAGTGGGCAGAAGACAATGAGCAGTTCTTC. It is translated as CASSQAPQWAEDNEQFF.

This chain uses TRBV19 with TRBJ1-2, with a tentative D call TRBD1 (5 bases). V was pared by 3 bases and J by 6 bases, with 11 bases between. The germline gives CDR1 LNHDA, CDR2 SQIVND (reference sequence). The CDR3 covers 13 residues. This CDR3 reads CASSINRLDGYTF. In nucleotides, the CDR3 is TGTGCCAGTAGTATTAACAGGCTCGATGGCTACACCTTC.

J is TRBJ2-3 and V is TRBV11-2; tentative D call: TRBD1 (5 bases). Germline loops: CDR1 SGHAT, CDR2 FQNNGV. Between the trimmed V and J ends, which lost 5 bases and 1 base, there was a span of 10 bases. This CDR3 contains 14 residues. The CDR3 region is CASSIGARTDTQYF. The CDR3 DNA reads TGTGCCAGCAGCATTGGGGCCCGCACAGATACGCAGTATTTT.

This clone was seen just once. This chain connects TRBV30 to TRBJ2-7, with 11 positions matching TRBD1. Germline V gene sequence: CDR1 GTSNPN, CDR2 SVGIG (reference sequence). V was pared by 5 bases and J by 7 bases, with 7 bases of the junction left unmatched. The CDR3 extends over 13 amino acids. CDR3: CAWGQGAHLEQYF. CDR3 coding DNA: TGTGCCTGGGGACAGGGGGCGCATTTGGAGCAGTACTTC. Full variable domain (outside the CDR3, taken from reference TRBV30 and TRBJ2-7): SQTIHQWPATLVQPVGSPLSLECTVEGTSNPNLYWYRQAAGRGLQLLFYSVGIGQISSEVPQNLSASRPQDRQFILSSKKLLLSDSGFYLCAWGQGAHLEQYFGPGTRLTVT.

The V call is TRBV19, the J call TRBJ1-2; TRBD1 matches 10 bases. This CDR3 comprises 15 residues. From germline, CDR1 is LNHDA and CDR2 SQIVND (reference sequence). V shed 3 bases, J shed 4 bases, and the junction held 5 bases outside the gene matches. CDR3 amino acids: CASSIDRGPGYGYTF. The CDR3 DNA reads TGTGCCAGTAGTATCGACAGGGGGCCTGGCTATGGCTACACCTTC.

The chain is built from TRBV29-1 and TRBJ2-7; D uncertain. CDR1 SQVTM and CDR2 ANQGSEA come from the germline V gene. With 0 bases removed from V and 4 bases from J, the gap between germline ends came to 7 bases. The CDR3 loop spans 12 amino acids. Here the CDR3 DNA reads TGCAGCGTTGAAGACGGGCGATACGAGCAGTACTTC. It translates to CSVEDGRYEQYF.

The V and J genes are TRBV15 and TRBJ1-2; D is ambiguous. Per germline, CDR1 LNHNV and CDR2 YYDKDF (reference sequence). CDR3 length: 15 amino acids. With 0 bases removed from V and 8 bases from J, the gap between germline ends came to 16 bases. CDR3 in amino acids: CATSRDSPGYEGYTF. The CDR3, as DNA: TGTGCCACCAGCAGAGATTCACCGGGGTATGAAGGCTACACCTTC. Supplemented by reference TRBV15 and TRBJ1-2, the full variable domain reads DAMVIQNPRYQVTQFGKPVTLSCSQTLNHNVMYWYQQKSSQAPKLLFHYYDKDFNNEADTPDNFQSRRPNTSFCFLDIRSPGLGDTAMYLCATSRDSPGYEGYTFGSGTRLTVV.

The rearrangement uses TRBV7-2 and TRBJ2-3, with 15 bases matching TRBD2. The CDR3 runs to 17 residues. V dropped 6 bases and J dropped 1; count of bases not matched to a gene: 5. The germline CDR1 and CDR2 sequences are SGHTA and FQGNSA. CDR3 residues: CASSPGLAGGGTDTQYF. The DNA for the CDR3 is TGTGCCAGCAGTCCCGGACTAGCGGGAGGGGGCACAGATACGCAGTATTTT.

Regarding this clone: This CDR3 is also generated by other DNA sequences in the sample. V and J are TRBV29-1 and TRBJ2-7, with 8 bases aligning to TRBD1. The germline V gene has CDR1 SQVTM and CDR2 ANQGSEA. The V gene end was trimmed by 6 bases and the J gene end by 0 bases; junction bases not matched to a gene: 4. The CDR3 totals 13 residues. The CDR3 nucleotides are TGCAGCGTAGAGGACAGGGTCTCCTACGAGCAGTACTTC. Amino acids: CSVEDRVSYEQYF.

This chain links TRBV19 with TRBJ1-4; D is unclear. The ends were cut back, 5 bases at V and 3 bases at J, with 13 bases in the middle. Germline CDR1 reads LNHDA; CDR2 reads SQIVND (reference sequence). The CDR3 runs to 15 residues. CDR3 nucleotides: TGTGCCAGTAGTCTTCGGGGAGGCCCTAATGAAAAACTGTTTTTT. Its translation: CASSLRGGPNEKLFF.

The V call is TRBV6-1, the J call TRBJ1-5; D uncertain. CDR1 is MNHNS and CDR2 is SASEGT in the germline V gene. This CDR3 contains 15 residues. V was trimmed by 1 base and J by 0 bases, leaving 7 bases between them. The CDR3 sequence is CASSEVVYSNQPQHF. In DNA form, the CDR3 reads TGTGCCAGCAGTGAAGTAGTTTATAGCAATCAGCCCCAGCATTTT.

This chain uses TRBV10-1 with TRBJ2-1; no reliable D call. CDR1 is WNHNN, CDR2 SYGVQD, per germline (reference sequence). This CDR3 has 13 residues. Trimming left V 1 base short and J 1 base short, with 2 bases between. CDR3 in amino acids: CASSEFSYNEQFF. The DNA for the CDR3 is TGCGCCAGCAGTGAGTTTTCCTACAATGAGCAGTTCTTC.

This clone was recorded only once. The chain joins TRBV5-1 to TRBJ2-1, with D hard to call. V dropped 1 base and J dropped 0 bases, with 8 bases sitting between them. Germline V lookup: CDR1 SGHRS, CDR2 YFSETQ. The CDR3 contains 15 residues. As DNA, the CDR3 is TGCGCCAGCAGCTTGACGTTAGTCTCCTACAATGAGCAGTTCTTC. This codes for CASSLTLVSYNEQFF.

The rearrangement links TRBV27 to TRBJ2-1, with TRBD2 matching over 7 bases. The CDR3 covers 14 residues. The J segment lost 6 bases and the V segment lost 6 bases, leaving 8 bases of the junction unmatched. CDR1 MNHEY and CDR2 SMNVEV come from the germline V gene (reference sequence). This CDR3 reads CASSPGGIFNEQFF. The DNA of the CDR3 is TGTGCCAGCAGCCCCGGGGGGATCTTCAATGAGCAGTTCTTC.

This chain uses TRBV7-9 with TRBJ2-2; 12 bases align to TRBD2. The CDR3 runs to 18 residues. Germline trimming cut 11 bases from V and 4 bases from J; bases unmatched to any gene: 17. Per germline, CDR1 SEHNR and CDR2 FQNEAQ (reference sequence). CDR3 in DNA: TGTGCCGGCCTAGGGCGACTAGCGGGAGTCGAAAGCACCGGGGAGCTGTTTTTT. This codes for CAGLGRLAGVESTGELFF.

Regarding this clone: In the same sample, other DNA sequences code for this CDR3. CDR3 region: CASSYSISYEQYF. The CDR3 region has the DNA TGTGCCAGCAGTTACTCCATTTCCTACGAGCAGTACTTC. This rearrangement joins TRBV6-6 to TRBJ2-7; D gene uncertain. The V and J ends lost 0 bases and 1 base respectively, with 4 bases between them. CDR1 is MNHNY and CDR2 is SVGAGI in the germline V gene (reference sequence). The CDR3 totals 13 residues.

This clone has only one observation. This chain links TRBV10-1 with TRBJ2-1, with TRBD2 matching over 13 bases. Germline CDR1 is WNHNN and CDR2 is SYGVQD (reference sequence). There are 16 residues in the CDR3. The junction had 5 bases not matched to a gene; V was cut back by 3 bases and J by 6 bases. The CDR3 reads CASSDYGTSGVNEQFF. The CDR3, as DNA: TGCGCCAGCAGTGATTACGGGACTAGCGGGGTCAATGAGCAGTTCTTC.

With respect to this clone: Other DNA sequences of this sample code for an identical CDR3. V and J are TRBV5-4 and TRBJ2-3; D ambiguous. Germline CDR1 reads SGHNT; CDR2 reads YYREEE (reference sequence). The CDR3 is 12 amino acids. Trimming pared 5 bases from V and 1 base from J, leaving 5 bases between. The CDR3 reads CASSAGTDTQYF. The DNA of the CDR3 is TGTGCCAGCAGTGCTGGCACAGATACGCAGTATTTT. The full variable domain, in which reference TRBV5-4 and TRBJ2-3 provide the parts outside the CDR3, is ETGVTQSPTHLIKTRGQQVTLRCSSQSGHNTVSWYQQALGQGPQFIFQYYREEENGRGNFPPRFSGLQFPNYSSELNVNALELDDSALYLCASSAGTDTQYFGPGTRLTVL.

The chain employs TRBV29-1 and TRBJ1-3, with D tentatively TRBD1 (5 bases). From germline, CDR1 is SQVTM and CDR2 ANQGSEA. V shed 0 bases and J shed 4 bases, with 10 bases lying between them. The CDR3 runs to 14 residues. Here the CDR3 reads CSVEDTGAGNTIYF. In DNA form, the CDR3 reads TGCAGCGTTGAAGATACTGGGGCCGGAAACACCATATATTTT. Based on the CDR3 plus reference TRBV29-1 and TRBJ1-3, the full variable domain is SAVISQKPSRDICQRGTSLTIQCQVDSQVTMMFWYRQQPGQSLTLIATANQGSEATYESGFVIDKFPISRPNLTFSTLTVSNMSPEDSSIYLCSVEDTGAGNTIYFGEGSWLTVV.

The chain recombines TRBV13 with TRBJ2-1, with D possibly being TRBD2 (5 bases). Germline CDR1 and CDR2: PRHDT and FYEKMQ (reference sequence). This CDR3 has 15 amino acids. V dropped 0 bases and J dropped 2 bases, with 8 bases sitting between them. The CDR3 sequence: CASSLGTGTYNEQFF. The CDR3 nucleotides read TGTGCCAGCAGCTTAGGAACGGGAACCTACAATGAGCAGTTCTTC. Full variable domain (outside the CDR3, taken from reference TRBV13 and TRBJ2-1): AAGVIQSPRHLIKEKRETATLKCYPIPRHDTVYWYQQGPGQDPQFLISFYEKMQSDKGSIPDRFSAQQFSDYHSELNMSSLELGDSALYFCASSLGTGTYNEQFFGPGTRLTVL.

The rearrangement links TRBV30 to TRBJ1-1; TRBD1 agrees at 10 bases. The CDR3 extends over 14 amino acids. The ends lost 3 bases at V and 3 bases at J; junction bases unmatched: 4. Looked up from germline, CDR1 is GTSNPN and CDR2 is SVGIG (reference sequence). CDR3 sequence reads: CAWRAGTGDTEAFF. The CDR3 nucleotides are TGTGCCTGGAGGGCGGGGACAGGGGACACTGAAGCTTTCTTT.

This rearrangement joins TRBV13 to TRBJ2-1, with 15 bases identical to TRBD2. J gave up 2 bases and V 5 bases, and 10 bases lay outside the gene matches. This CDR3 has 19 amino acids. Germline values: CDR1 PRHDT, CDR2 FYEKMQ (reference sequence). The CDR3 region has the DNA TGTGCCAGCAGCCTCTGGACTGGACTAGCGGGAGGGCCCTACAATGAGCAGTTCTTC. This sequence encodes CASSLWTGLAGGPYNEQFF. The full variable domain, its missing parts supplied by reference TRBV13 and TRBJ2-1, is AAGVIQSPRHLIKEKRETATLKCYPIPRHDTVYWYQQGPGQDPQFLISFYEKMQSDKGSIPDRFSAQQFSDYHSELNMSSLELGDSALYFCASSLWTGLAGGPYNEQFFGPGTRLTVL.

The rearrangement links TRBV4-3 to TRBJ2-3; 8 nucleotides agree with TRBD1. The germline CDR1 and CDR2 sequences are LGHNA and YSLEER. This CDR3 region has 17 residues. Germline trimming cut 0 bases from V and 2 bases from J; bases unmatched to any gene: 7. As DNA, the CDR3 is TGCGCCAGCAGCCAAGATGGCGGGACAGGCCCCACAGATACGCAGTATTTT. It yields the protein CASSQDGGTGPTDTQYF.

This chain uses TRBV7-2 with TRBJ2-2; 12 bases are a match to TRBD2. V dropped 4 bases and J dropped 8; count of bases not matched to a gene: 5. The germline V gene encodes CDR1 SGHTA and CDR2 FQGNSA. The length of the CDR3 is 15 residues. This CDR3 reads CASSSNGLAGGELFF. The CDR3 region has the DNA TGTGCCAGCAGCTCAAATGGACTAGCGGGAGGGGAGCTGTTTTTT.

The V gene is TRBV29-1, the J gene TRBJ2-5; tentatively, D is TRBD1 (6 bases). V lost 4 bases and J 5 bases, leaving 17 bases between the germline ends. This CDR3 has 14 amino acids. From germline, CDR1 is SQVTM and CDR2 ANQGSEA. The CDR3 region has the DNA TGCAGCGTTGTTGGCAGGGGTGGGATGGAGACCCAGTACTTC. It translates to CSVVGRGGMETQYF.

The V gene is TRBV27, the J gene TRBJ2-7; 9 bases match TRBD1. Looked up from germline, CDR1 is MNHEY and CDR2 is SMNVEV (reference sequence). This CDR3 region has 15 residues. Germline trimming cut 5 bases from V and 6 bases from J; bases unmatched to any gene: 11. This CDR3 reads CASSTTGGGLGEQYF. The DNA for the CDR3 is TGTGCCAGCAGTACGACAGGGGGAGGGTTGGGCGAGCAGTACTTC.

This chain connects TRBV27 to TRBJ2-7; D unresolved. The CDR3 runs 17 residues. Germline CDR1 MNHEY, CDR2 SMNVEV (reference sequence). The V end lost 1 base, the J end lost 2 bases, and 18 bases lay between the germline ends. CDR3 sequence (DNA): TGTGCCAGCAGTTTATTCCCTCCCGTCTCCGGACCCTACGAGCAGTACTTC. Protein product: CASSLFPPVSGPYEQYF.

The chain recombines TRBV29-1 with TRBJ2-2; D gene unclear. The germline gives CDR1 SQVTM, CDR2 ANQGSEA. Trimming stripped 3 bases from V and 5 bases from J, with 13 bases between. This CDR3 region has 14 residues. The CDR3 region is CSVEGQTGTGELFF. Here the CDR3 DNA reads TGCAGCGTTGAGGGCCAGACCGGGACCGGGGAGCTGTTTTTT.

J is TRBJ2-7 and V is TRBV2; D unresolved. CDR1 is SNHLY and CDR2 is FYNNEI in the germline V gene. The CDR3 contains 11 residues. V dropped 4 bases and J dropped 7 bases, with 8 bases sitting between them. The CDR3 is CASSALIEQYF. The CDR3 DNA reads TGTGCCAGCAGTGCCTTAATAGAGCAGTACTTC.

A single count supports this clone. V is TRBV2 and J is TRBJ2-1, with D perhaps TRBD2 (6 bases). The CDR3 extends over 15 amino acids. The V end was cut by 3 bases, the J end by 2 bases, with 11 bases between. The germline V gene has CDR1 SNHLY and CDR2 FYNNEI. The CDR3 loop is CASSDWGGTYNEQFF. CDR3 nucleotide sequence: TGTGCCAGCAGTGACTGGGGCGGGACCTACAATGAGCAGTTCTTC.

CDR3 nucleotide sequence: TGTGCCATCAGTGGGACCTACGAGCAGTACTTC. Translation gives CAISGTYEQYF. The J gene is TRBJ2-7, the V gene TRBV10-3; D gene uncertain. The germline V and J ends were trimmed by 4 bases and 2 bases, with 3 bases remaining between them. From germline, CDR1 is ENHRY and CDR2 SYGVKD. This CDR3 region has 11 residues.